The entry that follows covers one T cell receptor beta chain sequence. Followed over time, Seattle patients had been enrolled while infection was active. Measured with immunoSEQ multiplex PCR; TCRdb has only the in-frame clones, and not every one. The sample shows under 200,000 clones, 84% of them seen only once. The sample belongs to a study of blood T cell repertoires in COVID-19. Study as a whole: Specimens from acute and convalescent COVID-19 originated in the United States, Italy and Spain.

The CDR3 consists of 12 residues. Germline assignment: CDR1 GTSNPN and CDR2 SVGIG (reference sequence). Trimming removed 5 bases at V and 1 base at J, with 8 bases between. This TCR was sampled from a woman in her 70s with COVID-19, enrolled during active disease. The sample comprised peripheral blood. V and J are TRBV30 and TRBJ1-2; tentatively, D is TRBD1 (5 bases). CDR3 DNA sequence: TGTGCCTGGGGGGCGGATAACTATGGCTACACCTTC. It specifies CAWGADNYGYTF. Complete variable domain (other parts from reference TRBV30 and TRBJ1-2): SQTIHQWPATLVQPVGSPLSLECTVEGTSNPNLYWYRQAAGRGLQLLFYSVGIGQISSEVPQNLSASRPQDRQFILSSKKLLLSDSGFYLCAWGADNYGYTFGSGTRLTVV.